This passage covers 11 T cell receptor beta chains from one sample sequenced in a study of T-cell memory formation after mild COVID-19. TCRdb passed the 5' RACE reads through MiXCR, listing each CDR3 protein once. This sample has 450,000 or so distinct CDR3 sequences, with 20% to 30% found just once. Sample: PBMCs or a T cell subset sorted from them (not recorded which). The receptor set was obtained from an adult woman who had mild COVID-19 (a few samples of this study predate the infection). Cell type and time point are not known.

This clonotype came up a few times. V is TRBV29-1 and J is TRBJ2-5; TRBD2 matches at 8 bases. Germline V lookup: CDR1 SQVTM, CDR2 ANQGSEA. V trimming: 6 bases; J trimming: 3 bases; junction bases outside the gene matches: 9. This CDR3 has 14 residues. The CDR3 protein is CSVKPGLDKETQYF. The CDR3 nucleotides are TGCAGCGTAAAACCGGGACTAGATAAAGAGACCCAGTACTTC.

The rearrangement links TRBV5-1 to TRBJ1-2; D is possibly TRBD1 (5 bases). V lost 0 bases, J lost 4 bases, and 10 bases lay in between. There are 14 residues in the CDR3. The germline CDR1 and CDR2 sequences are SGHRS and YFSETQ. DNA for the CDR3: TGCGCCAGCAGCTTGGAGGGCAGGGCCTATGGCTACACCTTC. It encodes CASSLEGRAYGYTF.

This clonotype showed up just once. The chain has TRBV12-3 or TRBV12-4 and TRBJ1-1; D gene unclear. CDR3 size: 15 residues. Trimming took 3 bases from V and 2 from J, leaving 13 bases between them. The CDR3 reads CASSFSQPGNTEAFF. DNA for the CDR3: TGTGCCAGCAGTTTTTCCCAACCCGGAAACACTGAAGCTTTCTTT.

The CDR3 nucleotides read TGTGCCAGCAGTCCCCCCGACAGGGGGAGGCAGTTCTTC. Its protein is CASSPPDRGRQFF. This chain connects TRBV12-3 or TRBV12-4 to TRBJ2-1; 9 bases are a match to TRBD1. Trimming cost V 5 bases and J 12 bases; bases outside gene matches: 8. The CDR3 spans 13 residues.

This chain joins TRBV5-4 and TRBJ2-1, with D perhaps matching TRBD1 or TRBD2 (5 bases each). CDR3 size: 15 residues. The V gene lost 1 base and the J gene lost 4 bases, with 12 bases spanning the gap. Germline V gene lookup returns CDR1 SGHNT and CDR2 YYREEE (reference sequence). The CDR3 region has the DNA TGTGCCAGCAGCTTGTCACGGGACCCGTACAATGAGCAGTTCTTC. Translating it yields CASSLSRDPYNEQFF.

The V gene is TRBV6-2 or TRBV6-3, the J gene TRBJ1-2; 7 positions agree with TRBD1. Germline CDR1 reads MNHEY; CDR2 reads SVGEGT. V lost 6 bases, J lost 8 bases, and 12 bases stayed unmatched. The CDR3 sequence is 14 residues long. CDR3 bases: TGTGCCAGCAGCTACGGGTTAACAGGGGACGGCTACACCTTC. Protein product: CASSYGLTGDGYTF.

This chain connects TRBV7-9 to TRBJ2-3; TRBD2 matches 10 bases. This CDR3 is 15 amino acids long. V was pared by 5 bases and J by 0 bases, with 2 bases of the junction left unmatched. The germline gives CDR1 SEHNR, CDR2 FQNEAQ (reference sequence). Here the CDR3 DNA reads TGTGCCAGCAGCGCGGGACTAGCGAGCACAGATACGCAGTATTTT. This sequence encodes CASSAGLASTDTQYF.

This chain links TRBV20-1 with TRBJ2-2; D is ambiguous. The ends were cut back, 1 base at V and 0 bases at J, with 0 bases in the middle. Germline assignment: CDR1 DFQATT and CDR2 SNEGSKA (reference sequence). This CDR3 spans 12 amino acids. This CDR3 reads CSARANTGELFF. The CDR3 DNA reads TGCAGTGCTAGAGCGAACACCGGGGAGCTGTTTTTT.

The V gene is TRBV29-1, the J gene TRBJ2-3, with a tentative D call TRBD2 (6 bases). CDR1 SQVTM and CDR2 ANQGSEA come from the germline V gene. The CDR3 spans 14 residues. The CDR3 DNA reads as TGCACCACCGCAGGGCGGGGAGCCACAGATACGCAGTATTTT. This sequence encodes CTTAGRGATDTQYF.

The V gene is TRBV7-2, the J gene TRBJ2-7; the D gene is possibly TRBD2 (6 bases). Trimming pared 4 bases from V and 4 bases from J, leaving 29 bases between. CDR3 length equals 19 residues. Germline V lookup: CDR1 SGHTA, CDR2 FQGNSA. As DNA, the CDR3 is TGTGCCAGCAGCTATACCCCACCCTGGGGGGTTGAACGAGGATACGAGCAGTACTTC. This encodes CASSYTPPWGVERGYEQYF.

This clonotype came up a few times. CDR3 region: CATSESGTSGVYEQYF. Here the CDR3 DNA reads TGTGCCACCAGTGAGTCCGGGACTAGCGGGGTTTACGAGCAGTACTTC. V gene TRBV24-1 combines with J gene TRBJ2-7, with 13 bases lining up with TRBD2. Trimming at V came to 4 bases and at J to 4 bases, leaving 6 bases not matched to a gene. Germline-derived CDR1 and CDR2 are KGHDR and SFDVKD. The CDR3 loop spans 16 amino acids.